The sample holds a few counts of the clone carrying this T cell receptor beta chain. The antigen remains unidentified. The CDR3 totals 16 residues. Germline CDR1 is SGHTA and CDR2 is FQGNSA. Trimming took 1 base from V and 1 from J, leaving 11 bases between them. Profiles of TCR beta VDJ and CDR3 were generated from a genomic DNA template. From the reads, TCRdb called clonotypes with MiXCR, one entry per CDR3 protein. The sample gives approximately 180,000 distinct CDR3 sequences, less than 60% of which show up once; about 1.7% is in the top ten. This sample was included in a study of CD8+CD57+ T cells in acquired aplastic anemia. In patients chosen for sequencing, flow cytometry had shown CD8+CD57+ cell expansion. Patients, without exception, had severe acquired aplastic anemia. Patients had received no therapy at the time of blood sampling. Study outcomes and limitations: Patients and controls shared roughly 28 CD8+ CDR3 sequences, which appeared highly expressed in patients and within their immunodominant clones. In CD8+ cells, Simpson's diversity showed no significant difference between patients and controls.

The receptor was isolated from a human donor with aplastic anemia. Sequencing used sorted CD4+, CD8+, or CD8+CD57+ T cells (not recorded which) from PBMCs. The chain couples TRBV7-2 to TRBJ2-4; D may be TRBD1 (6 bases). In nucleotides, the CDR3 is TGTGCCAGCAGCTTAGAAGGGGGAAAGGCCAAAAACATTCAGTACTTC. This gives the protein CASSLEGGKAKNIQYF. The complete variable domain, with remaining parts taken from reference TRBV7-2 and TRBJ2-4, reads GAGVSQSPSNKVTEKGKDVELRCDPISGHTALYWYRQSLGQGLEFLIYFQGNSAPDKSGLPSDRFSAERTGGSVSTLTIQRTQQEDSAVYLCASSLEGGKAKNIQYFGAGTRLSVL.